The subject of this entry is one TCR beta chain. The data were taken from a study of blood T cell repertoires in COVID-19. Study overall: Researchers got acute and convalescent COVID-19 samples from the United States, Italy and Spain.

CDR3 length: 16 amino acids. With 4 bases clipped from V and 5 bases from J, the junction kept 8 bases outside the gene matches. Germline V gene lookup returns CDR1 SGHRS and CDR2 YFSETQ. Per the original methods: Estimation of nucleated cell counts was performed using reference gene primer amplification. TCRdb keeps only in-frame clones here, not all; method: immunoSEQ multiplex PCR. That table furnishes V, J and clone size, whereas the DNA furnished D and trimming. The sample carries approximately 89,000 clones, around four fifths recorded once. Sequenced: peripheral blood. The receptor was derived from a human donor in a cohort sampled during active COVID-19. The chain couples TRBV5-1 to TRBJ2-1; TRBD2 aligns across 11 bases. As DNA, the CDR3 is TGCGCCAGCAGCCGGGACCTGACTAGCGGGAACAATGAGCAGTTCTTC. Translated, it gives CASSRDLTSGNNEQFF.